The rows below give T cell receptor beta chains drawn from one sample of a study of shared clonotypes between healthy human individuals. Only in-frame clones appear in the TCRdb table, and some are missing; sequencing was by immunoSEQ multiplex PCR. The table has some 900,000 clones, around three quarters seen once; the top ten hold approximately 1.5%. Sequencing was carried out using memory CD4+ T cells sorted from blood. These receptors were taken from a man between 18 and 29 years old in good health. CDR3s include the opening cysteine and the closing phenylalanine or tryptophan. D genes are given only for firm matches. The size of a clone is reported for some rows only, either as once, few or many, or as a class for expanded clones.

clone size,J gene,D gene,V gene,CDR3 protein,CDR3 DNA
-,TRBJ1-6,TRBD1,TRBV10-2,CASTRGQGSSYNSPLHF,TGCGCCAGCACACGTGGACAGGGCAGCTCCTATAATTCACCCCTCCACTTT
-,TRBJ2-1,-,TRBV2,CASSEIEVGGSSYNEQFF,TGTGCCAGCAGTGAAATCGAAGTTGGGGGGAGCTCCTACAATGAGCAGTTCTTC
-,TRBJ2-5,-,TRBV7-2,CASSLEWLGMETQYF,TGTGCCAGCAGCTTAGAGTGGTTGGGCATGGAGACCCAGTACTTC
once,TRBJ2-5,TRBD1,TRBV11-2,CASSFHGTVTAYQETQYF,TGTGCCAGCAGCTTTCATGGGACAGTGACCGCGTACCAAGAGACCCAGTACTTC
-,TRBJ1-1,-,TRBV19,CASSIGGGGVTEAFF,TGTGCCAGTAGTATAGGCGGAGGAGGGGTAACTGAAGCTTTCTTT
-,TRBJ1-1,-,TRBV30,CAWSLSRANTEAFF,TGTGCCTGGAGTCTTTCGAGAGCAAACACTGAAGCTTTCTTT
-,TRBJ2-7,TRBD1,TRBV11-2,CASSLGTAYEQYF,TGTGCCAGCAGCTTGGGGACAGCCTACGAGCAGTACTTC
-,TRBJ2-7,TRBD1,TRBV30,CAWAGQGAFRQYF,TGTGCCTGGGCGGGACAGGGGGCTTTCAGGCAGTACTTC
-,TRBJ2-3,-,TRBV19,CASRPGRDGDTQYF,TGTGCCAGTAGACCAGGTCGGGATGGAGATACGCAGTATTTT
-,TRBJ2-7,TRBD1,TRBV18,CASSQRTGGSYEQYF,TGTGCCAGCTCCCAGAGGACAGGGGGCAGCTACGAGCAGTACTTC